The rows below give T cell receptor beta chains drawn from one sample of a study of T cells after yellow fever vaccination. TCRdb re-derived calls from the 5' RACE reads in MiXCR, one entry per CDR3 protein. The table includes 300,000 to 350,000 distinct CDR3 sequences, around 8.1% detected once. Sequenced here: PBMCs, sampled about 41 days after the first yellow fever vaccination. The receptors derive from a man between 18 and 35 years old who received the YFV17D yellow fever vaccine. Each CDR3 is given with its conserved first and last residue. Fields, in order: J gene, D gene, V gene, clone size, CDR3 protein, CDR3 DNA. A D gene is named only where the DNA matches it firmly. Clone size appears in some rows only: once, few, many, or a class for an expanded clone.

>TRBJ1-5|TRBD1|TRBV18|few
CASSPQGQGSNQPQHF
TGTGCCAGCTCACCACAGGGACAGGGGAGCAATCAGCCCCAGCATTTT
>TRBJ2-1|NA|TRBV7-9|few
CASSLLRDIPNEQFF
TGTGCCAGCAGCTTATTAAGGGACATCCCCAATGAGCAGTTCTTC
>TRBJ2-5|NA|TRBV24-1|NA
CATSDRYQETQYF
TGTGCCACCAGTGATCGGTACCAAGAGACCCAGTACTTC
>TRBJ1-1|NA|TRBV20-1|NA
CSARGIIAGVSGNTEAFF
TGCAGTGCTAGAGGCATCATAGCCGGGGTTTCAGGGAACACTGAAGCTTTCTTT
>TRBJ1-2|NA|TRBV7-8|few
CASSPLTLFGGYTF
TGTGCCAGCAGCCCGTTGACCCTCTTTGGTGGCTACACCTTC
>TRBJ1-1|NA|TRBV19|many
CASSSQGGLNTEAFF
TGTGCCAGTAGTTCTCAGGGAGGCCTGAACACTGAAGCTTTCTTT
>TRBJ2-7|TRBD2|TRBV18|few
CASQPLGGEQYEQYF
TGTGCCAGCCAACCCCTGGGGGGGGAACAATACGAGCAGTACTTC
>TRBJ2-2|TRBD1|TRBV20-1|NA
CSARTGSIAGELFF
TGCAGTGCTAGGACAGGGAGCATTGCCGGGGAGCTGTTTTTT
>TRBJ2-3|TRBD1|TRBV12-3/TRBV12-4|few
CASSSGLDRASTDTQYF
TGTGCCAGCAGTTCCGGGCTTGACAGGGCTAGCACAGATACGCAGTATTTT
>TRBJ2-4|TRBD2|TRBV20-1|NA
CSASGGAGNIQYF
TGCAGTGCTAGCGGGGGGGCCGGGAACATTCAGTACTTC
>TRBJ1-4|NA|TRBV20-1|NA
CSASGADVGEKLFF
TGCAGTGCTTCTGGCGCGGACGTAGGAGAAAAACTGTTTTTT
>TRBJ2-5|NA|TRBV11-2|NA
CASSLQQSKETQYF
TGTGCCAGCAGCTTACAACAGTCAAAAGAGACCCAGTACTTC
>TRBJ2-7|NA|TRBV27|NA
CASSFRGPTYEQYF
TGTGCCAGCAGTTTCAGGGGCCCCACCTACGAGCAGTACTTC
>TRBJ2-7|NA|TRBV30|NA
CAWSVEGSYEQYF
TGTGCCTGGAGTGTAGAAGGTTCCTACGAGCAGTACTTC
>TRBJ2-7|NA|TRBV20-1|NA
CSVEGGSYEQYF
TGCAGTGTTGAGGGGGGGTCCTACGAGCAGTACTTC
>TRBJ2-3|NA|TRBV9|few
CASSVGRDTQYF
TGTGCCAGCAGCGTAGGTCGGGATACGCAGTATTTT
>TRBJ1-1|NA|TRBV18|few
CASSPDWRGDTEAFF
TGTGCCAGCTCACCGGACTGGCGGGGGGACACTGAAGCTTTCTTT
>TRBJ2-1|NA|TRBV7-2|few
CASSLGTVREQFF
TGTGCCAGCAGCTTAGGGACGGTCCGTGAGCAGTTCTTC
>TRBJ2-2|NA|TRBV30|few
CAWSVGYGTTGGELFF
TGTGCCTGGAGTGTTGGGTATGGGACAACCGGCGGGGAGCTGTTTTTT
>TRBJ2-5|TRBD2|TRBV20-1|many
CSARATSGKETQYF
TGCAGTGCTAGAGCGACTAGCGGCAAAGAGACCCAGTACTTC
>TRBJ2-5|NA|TRBV2|few
CASRQDYLETQYF
TGTGCCAGCCGGCAGGACTATTTAGAGACCCAGTACTTC
>TRBJ1-1|NA|TRBV20-1|few
CSAVREMNTEAFF
TGCAGTGCCGTAAGGGAAATGAACACTGAAGCTTTCTTT
>TRBJ1-6|NA|TRBV7-9|NA
CASSLSRVSPLHF
TGTGCCAGCAGCTTAAGCAGGGTTTCACCCCTCCACTTT
>TRBJ2-7|NA|TRBV12-3/TRBV12-4|few
CASSLSRVEQYF
TGTGCCAGCAGCCTGAGCAGGGTCGAGCAGTACTTC
>TRBJ2-1|TRBD1|TRBV15|NA
CATTKGQYNEQFF
TGTGCCACCACGAAGGGACAGTACAATGAGCAGTTCTTC
>TRBJ2-6|TRBD1|TRBV29-1|few
CSVTWDSGANVLTF
TGCAGCGTCACGTGGGACAGTGGGGCCAACGTCCTGACTTTC
>TRBJ2-1|NA|TRBV7-9|NA
CASSIDRARWYNEQFF
TGTGCCAGCAGCATCGACCGGGCTAGGTGGTACAATGAGCAGTTCTTC
>TRBJ2-7|TRBD2|TRBV6-1|NA
CASSPWTSGTYEQYF
TGTGCCAGCAGCCCATGGACTAGCGGGACCTACGAGCAGTACTTC
>TRBJ1-1|TRBD1|TRBV27|many
CASSLRQGEAFF
TGTGCCAGCAGCCTTCGACAGGGTGAAGCTTTCTTT
>TRBJ1-2|TRBD1|TRBV7-9|NA
CASSLDGTAGYGYTF
TGTGCCAGCAGCTTAGATGGGACAGCCGGGTATGGCTACACCTTC
>TRBJ1-5|NA|TRBV7-2|NA
CASSSGSNREPQHF
TGTGCCAGCAGCTCCGGGTCAAACCGGGAGCCCCAGCATTTT
>TRBJ2-4|TRBD1|TRBV6-2/TRBV6-3|NA
CASRRGQGLIQYF
TGTGCCAGCAGACGCGGACAGGGGTTGATTCAGTACTTC
>TRBJ2-7|TRBD1|TRBV4-2|NA
CASSQVSGQGGTYEQYF
TGTGCCAGCAGCCAAGTGTCGGGACAGGGAGGAACCTACGAGCAGTACTTC
>TRBJ1-2|NA|TRBV20-1|NA
CSANRGGWGGYTF
TGCAGTGCTAACCGGGGGGGCTGGGGTGGCTACACCTTC
>TRBJ2-1|NA|TRBV7-8|few
CASSLVIPGPTYNEQFF
TGTGCCAGCAGCTTAGTCATTCCGGGACCAACCTACAATGAGCAGTTCTTC
>TRBJ2-5|TRBD2|TRBV9|few
CASSPWGGETQYF
TGTGCCAGCAGCCCGTGGGGGGGAGAGACCCAGTACTTC
>TRBJ1-5|NA|TRBV30|few
CAWSPRSNQPQHF
TGTGCCTGGAGTCCCCGGAGCAATCAGCCCCAGCATTTT
>TRBJ2-1|NA|TRBV5-1|NA
CASSSDGGPVWFF
TGCGCCAGCAGCTCCGACGGGGGGCCCGTCTGGTTCTTC
>TRBJ1-2|TRBD1|TRBV11-2|NA
CASSHTGTGKGYTF
TGTGCCAGCAGTCATACCGGGACAGGGAAGGGCTACACCTTC
>TRBJ2-3|NA|TRBV18|few
CASSIRALETDTQYF
TGTGCCAGCTCAATACGGGCCTTGGAAACAGATACGCAGTATTTT
>TRBJ2-1|NA|TRBV5-1|NA
CASSLVPGVGYNEQFF
TGCGCCAGCAGCTTGGTGCCCGGGGTAGGCTACAATGAGCAGTTCTTC